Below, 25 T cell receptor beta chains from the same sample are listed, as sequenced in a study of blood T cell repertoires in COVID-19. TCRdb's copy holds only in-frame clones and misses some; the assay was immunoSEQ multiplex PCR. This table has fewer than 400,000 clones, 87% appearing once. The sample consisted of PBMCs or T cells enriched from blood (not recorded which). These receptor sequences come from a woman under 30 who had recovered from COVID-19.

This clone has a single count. In DNA form, the CDR3 reads TGTGCCAGCAGACAGGGGTGGATGAACACTGAAGCTTTCTTT. This sequence encodes CASRQGWMNTEAFF. The V gene is TRBV7-9, the J gene TRBJ1-1, with TRBD1 identical over 7 bases. This CDR3 has 14 residues. Germline V gene data show CDR1 as SEHNR and CDR2 as FQNEAQ (reference sequence). V lost 6 bases to trimming and J lost 0 bases; unmatched junction nucleotides: 4.

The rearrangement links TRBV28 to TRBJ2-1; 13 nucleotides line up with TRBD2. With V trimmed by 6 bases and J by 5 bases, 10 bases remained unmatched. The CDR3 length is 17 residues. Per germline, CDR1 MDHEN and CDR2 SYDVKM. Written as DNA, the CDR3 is TGTGCCAGCAGACCCTGGACTAGCGGGAGTGGGGACAATGAGCAGTTCTTC. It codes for CASRPWTSGSGDNEQFF.

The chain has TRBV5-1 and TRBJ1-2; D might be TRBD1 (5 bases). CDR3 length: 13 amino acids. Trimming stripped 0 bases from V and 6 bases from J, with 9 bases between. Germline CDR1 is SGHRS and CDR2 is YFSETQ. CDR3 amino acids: CASSLVRAHGYTF. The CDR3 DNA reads TGCGCCAGCAGCTTGGTCAGGGCCCATGGCTACACCTTC. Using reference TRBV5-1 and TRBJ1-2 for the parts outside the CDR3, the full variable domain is KAGVTQTPRYLIKTRGQQVTLSCSPISGHRSVSWYQQTPGQGLQFLFEYFSETQRNKGNFPGRFSGRQFSNSRSEMNVSTLELGDSALYLCASSLVRAHGYTFGSGTRLTVV.

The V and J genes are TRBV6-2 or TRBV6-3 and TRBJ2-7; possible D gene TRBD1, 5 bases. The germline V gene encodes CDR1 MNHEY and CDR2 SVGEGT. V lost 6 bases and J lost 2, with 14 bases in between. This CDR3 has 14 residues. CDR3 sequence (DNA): TGTGCCAGCAGCCATCCGACAGAGCCCTACGAGCAGTACTTC. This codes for CASSHPTEPYEQYF.

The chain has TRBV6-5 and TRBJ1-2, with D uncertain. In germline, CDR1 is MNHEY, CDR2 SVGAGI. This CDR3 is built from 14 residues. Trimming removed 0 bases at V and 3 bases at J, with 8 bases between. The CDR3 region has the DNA TGTGCCAGCAGTTACTCCCAGCGCCACTATGGCTACACCTTC. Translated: CASSYSQRHYGYTF.

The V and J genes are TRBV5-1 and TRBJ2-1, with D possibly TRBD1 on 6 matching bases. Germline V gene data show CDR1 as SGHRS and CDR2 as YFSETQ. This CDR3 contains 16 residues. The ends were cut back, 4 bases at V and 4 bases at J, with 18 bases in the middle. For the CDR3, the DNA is TGCGCCAGCAGCGTAGAGACCGGGACACCATACAATGAGCAGTTCTTC. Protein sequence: CASSVETGTPYNEQFF.

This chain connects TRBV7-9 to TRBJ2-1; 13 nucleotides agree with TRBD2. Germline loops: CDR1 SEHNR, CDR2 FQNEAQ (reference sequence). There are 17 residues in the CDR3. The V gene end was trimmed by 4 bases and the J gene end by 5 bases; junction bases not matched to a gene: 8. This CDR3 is CASSSDRGTSGDNEQFF. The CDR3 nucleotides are TGTGCCAGCAGCTCCGACCGCGGGACTAGCGGGGACAATGAGCAGTTCTTC.

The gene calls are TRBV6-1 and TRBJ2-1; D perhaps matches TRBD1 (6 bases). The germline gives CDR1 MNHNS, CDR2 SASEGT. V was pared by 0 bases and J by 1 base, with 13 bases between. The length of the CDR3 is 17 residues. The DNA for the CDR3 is TGTGCCAGCAGTGAAGCAACAGGGAGTCGGTCCTACAATGAGCAGTTCTTC. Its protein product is CASSEATGSRSYNEQFF.

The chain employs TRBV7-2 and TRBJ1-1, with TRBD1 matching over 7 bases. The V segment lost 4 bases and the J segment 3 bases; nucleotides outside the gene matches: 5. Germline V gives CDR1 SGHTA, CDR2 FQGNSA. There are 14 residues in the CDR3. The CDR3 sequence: CASSSRTGYTEAFF. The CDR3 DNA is TGTGCCAGCAGCTCTAGGACAGGATACACTGAAGCTTTCTTT.

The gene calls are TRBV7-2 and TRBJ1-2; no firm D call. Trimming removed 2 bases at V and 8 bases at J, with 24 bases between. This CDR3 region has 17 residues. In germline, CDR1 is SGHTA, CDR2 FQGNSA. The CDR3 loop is CASSLSRTERELLGYTF. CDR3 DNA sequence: TGTGCCAGCAGCTTATCTCGTACGGAGAGGGAACTTCTGGGCTACACCTTC. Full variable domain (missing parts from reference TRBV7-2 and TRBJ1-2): GAGVSQSPSNKVTEKGKDVELRCDPISGHTALYWYRQSLGQGLEFLIYFQGNSAPDKSGLPSDRFSAERTGGSVSTLTIQRTQQEDSAVYLCASSLSRTERELLGYTFGSGTRLTVV.

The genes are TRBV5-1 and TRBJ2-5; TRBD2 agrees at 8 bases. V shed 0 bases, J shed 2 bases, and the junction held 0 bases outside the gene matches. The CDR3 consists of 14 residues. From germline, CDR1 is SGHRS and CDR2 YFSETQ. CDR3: CASSLERGQETQYF. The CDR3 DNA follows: TGCGCCAGCAGCTTGGAGCGGGGGCAAGAGACCCAGTACTTC.

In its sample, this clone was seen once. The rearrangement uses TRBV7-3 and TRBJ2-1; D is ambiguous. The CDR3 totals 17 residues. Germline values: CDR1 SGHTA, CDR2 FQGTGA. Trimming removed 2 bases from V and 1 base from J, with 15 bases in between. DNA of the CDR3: TGTGCCAGCAGCTTATCCCGAGCTCGAAAATCCTACAATGAGCAGTTCTTC. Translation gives CASSLSRARKSYNEQFF.

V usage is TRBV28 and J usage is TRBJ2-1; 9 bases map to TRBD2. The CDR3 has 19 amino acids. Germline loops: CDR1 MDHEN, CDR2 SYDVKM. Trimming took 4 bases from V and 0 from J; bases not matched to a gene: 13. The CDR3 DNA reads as TGTGCCAGCAGTTCCCCTTCTAGCGGGACCTTGAGCTCCTACAATGAGCAGTTCTTC. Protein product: CASSSPSSGTLSSYNEQFF.

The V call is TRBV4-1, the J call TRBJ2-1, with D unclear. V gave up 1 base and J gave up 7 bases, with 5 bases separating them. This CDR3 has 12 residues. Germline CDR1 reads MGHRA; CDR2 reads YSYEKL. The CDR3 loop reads CASSQVLNEQFF. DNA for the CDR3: TGCGCCAGCAGCCAAGTTTTAAATGAGCAGTTCTTC.

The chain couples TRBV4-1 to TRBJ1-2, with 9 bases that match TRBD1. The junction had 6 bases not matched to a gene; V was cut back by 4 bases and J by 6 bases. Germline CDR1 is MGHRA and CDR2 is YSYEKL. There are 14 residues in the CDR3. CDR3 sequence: CASSRIGTGNGYTF. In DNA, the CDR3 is TGCGCCAGCAGCCGCATTGGGACAGGGAATGGCTACACCTTC.

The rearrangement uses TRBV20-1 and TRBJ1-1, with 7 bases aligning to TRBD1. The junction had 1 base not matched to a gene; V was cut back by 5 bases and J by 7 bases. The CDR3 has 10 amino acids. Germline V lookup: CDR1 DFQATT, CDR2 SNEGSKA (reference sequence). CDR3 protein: CSAGTVEAFF. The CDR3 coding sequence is TGCAGTGCTGGGACAGTTGAAGCTTTCTTT.

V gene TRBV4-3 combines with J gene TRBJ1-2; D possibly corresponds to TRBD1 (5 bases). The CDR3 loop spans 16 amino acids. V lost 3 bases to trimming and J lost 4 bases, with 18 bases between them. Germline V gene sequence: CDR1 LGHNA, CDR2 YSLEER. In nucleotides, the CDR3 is TGCGCCAGCAGCCAGGGGCAGGACGAATATTCCTATGGCTACACCTTC. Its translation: CASSQGQDEYSYGYTF.

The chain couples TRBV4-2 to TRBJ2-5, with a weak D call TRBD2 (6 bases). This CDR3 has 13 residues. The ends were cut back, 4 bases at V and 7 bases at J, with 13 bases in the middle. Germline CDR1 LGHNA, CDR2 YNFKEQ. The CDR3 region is CASSPERGWTQYF. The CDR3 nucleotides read TGTGCCAGCAGCCCAGAACGGGGGTGGACCCAGTACTTC.

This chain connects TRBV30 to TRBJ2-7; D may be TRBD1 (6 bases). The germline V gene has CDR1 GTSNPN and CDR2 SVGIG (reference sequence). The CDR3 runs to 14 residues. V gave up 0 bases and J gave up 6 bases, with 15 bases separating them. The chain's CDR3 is CAWSVIPGQTEQYF. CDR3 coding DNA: TGTGCCTGGAGTGTCATTCCGGGACAAACCGAGCAGTACTTC. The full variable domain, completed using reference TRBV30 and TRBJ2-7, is SQTIHQWPATLVQPVGSPLSLECTVEGTSNPNLYWYRQAAGRGLQLLFYSVGIGQISSEVPQNLSASRPQDRQFILSSKKLLLSDSGFYLCAWSVIPGQTEQYFGPGTRLTVT.

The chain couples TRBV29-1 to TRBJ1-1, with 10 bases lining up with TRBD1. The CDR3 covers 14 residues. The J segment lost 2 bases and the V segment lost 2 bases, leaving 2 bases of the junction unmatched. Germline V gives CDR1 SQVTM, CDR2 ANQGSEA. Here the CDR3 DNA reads TGCAGCGTTGAACAGACAGGGGGCAACACTGAAGCTTTCTTT. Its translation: CSVEQTGGNTEAFF. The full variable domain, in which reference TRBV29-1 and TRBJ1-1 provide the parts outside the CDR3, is SAVISQKPSRDICQRGTSLTIQCQVDSQVTMMFWYRQQPGQSLTLIATANQGSEATYESGFVIDKFPISRPNLTFSTLTVSNMSPEDSSIYLCSVEQTGGNTEAFFGQGTRLTVV.

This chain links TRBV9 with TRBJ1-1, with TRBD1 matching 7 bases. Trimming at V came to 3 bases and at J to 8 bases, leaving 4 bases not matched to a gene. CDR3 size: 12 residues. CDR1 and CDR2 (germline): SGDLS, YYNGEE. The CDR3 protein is CASSATTGEAFF. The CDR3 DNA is TGTGCCAGCAGCGCTACGACAGGGGAAGCTTTCTTT.

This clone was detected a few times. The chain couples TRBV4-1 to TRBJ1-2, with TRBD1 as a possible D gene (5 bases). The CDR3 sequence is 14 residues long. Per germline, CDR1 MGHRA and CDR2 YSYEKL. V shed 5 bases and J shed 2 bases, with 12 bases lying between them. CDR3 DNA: TGCGCCAGCAGCGACAGCGGGCGCAACTATGGCTACACCTTC. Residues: CASSDSGRNYGYTF.

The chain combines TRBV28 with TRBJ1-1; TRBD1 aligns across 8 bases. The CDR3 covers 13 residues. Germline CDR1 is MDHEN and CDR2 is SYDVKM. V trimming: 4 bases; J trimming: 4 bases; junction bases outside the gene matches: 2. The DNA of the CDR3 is TGTGCCAGCAGTTCACAGGGGGGCACTGAAGCTTTCTTT. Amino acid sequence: CASSSQGGTEAFF.

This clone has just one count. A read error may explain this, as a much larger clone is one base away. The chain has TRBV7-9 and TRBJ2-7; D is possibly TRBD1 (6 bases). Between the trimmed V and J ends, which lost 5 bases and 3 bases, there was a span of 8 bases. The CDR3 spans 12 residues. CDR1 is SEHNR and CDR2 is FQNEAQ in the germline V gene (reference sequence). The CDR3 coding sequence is TGTGCCAGCAGCATACAGGGCTACGAGCAGTACTTC. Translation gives CASSIQGYEQYF. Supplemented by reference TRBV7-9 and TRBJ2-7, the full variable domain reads DTGVSQNPRHKITKRGQNVTFRCDPISEHNRLYWYRQTLGQGPEFLTYFQNEAQLEKSRLLSDRFSAERPKGSFSTLEIQRTEQGDSAMYLCASSIQGYEQYFGPGTRLTVT.

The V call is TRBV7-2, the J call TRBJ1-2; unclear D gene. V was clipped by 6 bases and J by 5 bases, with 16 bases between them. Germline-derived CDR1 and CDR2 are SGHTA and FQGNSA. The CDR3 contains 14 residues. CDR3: CASRPPGGDYGYTF. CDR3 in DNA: TGTGCCAGCAGGCCTCCGGGAGGAGATTATGGCTACACCTTC.